A selection of T cell receptor beta chains follows, all from one sample in a study of control samples from healthy donors and cancer patients. Sequenced by immunoSEQ multiplex PCR; TCRdb stores in-frame clones only, minus some. The sample records under 450,000 clones, roughly 90% being singletons. Material for sequencing was PBMCs. The source of these receptors is a man in his forties with head and neck cancer. Both conserved end residues are part of each CDR3. Fields, in order: CDR3 protein, CDR3 DNA, clone size, J gene, D gene, V gene. A D gene is named only where the DNA matches it firmly. Clone size is stated in some rows and not others, as once, few, many or a class when expanded.

CDR3: CASRPTRSGNTIYF; DNA: TGTGCCAGCAGGCCTACCAGAAGTGGAAACACCATATATTTT; size: once; J: TRBJ1-3; D: .; V: TRBV28
CDR3: CASSNQVGTGVSPLHF; DNA: TGTGCCAGCAGCAACCAGGTCGGGACAGGGGTTTCACCCCTCCACTTT; size: .; J: TRBJ1-6; D: TRBD1; V: TRBV7-2
CDR3: CASRQSTSNQPQHF; DNA: TGTGCCAGCAGACAGTCTACTAGCAATCAGCCCCAGCATTTT; size: .; J: TRBJ1-5; D: .; V: TRBV2
CDR3: CASSFPLDRRLNTEAFF; DNA: TGTGCCAGCAGCTTCCCATTGGACAGGCGATTGAACACTGAAGCTTTCTTT; size: .; J: TRBJ1-1; D: TRBD1; V: TRBV7-3
CDR3: CASSSDRAEAFF; DNA: TGTGCCAGCAGTTCGGACAGGGCTGAAGCTTTCTTT; size: .; J: TRBJ1-1; D: TRBD1; V: TRBV27
CDR3: CASSVRGTENQPQHF; DNA: TGTGCCAGCAGCGTAAGGGGGACAGAGAATCAGCCCCAGCATTTT; size: .; J: TRBJ1-5; D: TRBD1; V: TRBV7-2
CDR3: CASSLETGKHNEQFF; DNA: TGTGCCAGCAGCTTAGAAACCGGGAAACACAATGAGCAGTTCTTC; size: few; J: TRBJ2-1; D: .; V: TRBV13
CDR3: CASSRLQGNSYEQYF; DNA: TGCGCCAGCAGCCGCCTGCAGGGGAACTCCTACGAGCAGTACTTC; size: .; J: TRBJ2-7; D: .; V: TRBV4-1
CDR3: CASSQGWSGNYGYTF; DNA: TGCGCCAGCAGCCAAGGGTGGTCGGGGAACTATGGCTACACCTTC; size: .; J: TRBJ1-2; D: .; V: TRBV4-1
CDR3: CASSGEGLGNQPQHF; DNA: TGTGCCAGCAGTGGGGAGGGACTGGGCAATCAGCCCCAGCATTTT; size: few; J: TRBJ1-5; D: .; V: TRBV2
CDR3: CAWGGSYNEQFF; DNA: TGTGCCTGGGGCGGGAGCTACAATGAGCAGTTCTTC; size: .; J: TRBJ2-1; D: TRBD2; V: TRBV30
CDR3: CASSQDESSRGTTYNSPLHF; DNA: TGCGCCAGCAGCCAAGATGAATCGTCTCGGGGGACTACCTATAATTCACCCCTCCACTTT; size: .; J: TRBJ1-6; D: .; V: TRBV4-1
CDR3: CASSIEGEQYF; DNA: TGTGCCAGTAGTATAGAGGGAGAGCAGTACTTC; size: once; J: TRBJ2-7; D: .; V: TRBV19
CDR3: CASSARLHAVSEKLFF; DNA: TGTGCCAGCAGCGCCCGACTCCACGCCGTGTCGGAAAAACTGTTTTTT; size: .; J: TRBJ1-4; D: .; V: TRBV9
CDR3: CASSDRIAFF; DNA: TGTGCCAGCAGTGACAGGATAGCTTTCTTT; size: few; J: TRBJ1-1; D: .; V: TRBV28
CDR3: CASSGRVATDTQYF; DNA: TGTGCCAGCAGCGGACGGGTTGCCACAGATACGCAGTATTTT; size: .; J: TRBJ2-3; D: .; V: TRBV7-9
CDR3: CASSLVVPPSTEAFF; DNA: TGTGCCAGCAGCTTGGTTGTGCCGCCCAGCACTGAAGCTTTCTTT; size: .; J: TRBJ1-1; D: .; V: TRBV5-5
CDR3: CASSLVMGGGERQYF; DNA: TGCGCCAGCAGCTTGGTAATGGGAGGGGGCGAACGTCAGTACTTC; size: .; J: TRBJ2-4; D: .; V: TRBV5-1
CDR3: CASSLGSLNEQFF; DNA: TGTGCCAGCAGTCTAGGGTCCCTCAATGAGCAGTTCTTC; size: .; J: TRBJ2-1; D: .; V: TRBV28
CDR3: CASSLALAVNNEQFF; DNA: TGTGCCAGCAGCTTGGCTCTAGCGGTCAACAATGAGCAGTTCTTC; size: .; J: TRBJ2-1; D: TRBD2; V: TRBV5-4
CDR3: CASSTGGLSGNTIYF; DNA: TGTGCCAGCAGCACCGGGGGTCTCTCTGGAAACACCATATATTTT; size: .; J: TRBJ1-3; D: .; V: TRBV5-4
CDR3: CASSEAALGVDQPQHF; DNA: TGTGCCAGCAGTGAAGCGGCTTTGGGGGTGGATCAGCCCCAGCATTTT; size: few; J: TRBJ1-5; D: .; V: TRBV2
CDR3: CASSPGPEETQYF; DNA: TGCGCCAGCAGCCCCGGACCCGAAGAGACCCAGTACTTC; size: .; J: TRBJ2-5; D: .; V: TRBV5-1
CDR3: CASSGVYSNTEAFF; DNA: TGTGCCAGCAGCGGTGTCTACTCTAACACTGAAGCTTTCTTT; size: .; J: TRBJ1-1; D: .; V: TRBV9
CDR3: CASRDSYNSPLHF; DNA: TGTGCCAGCAGGGACAGCTATAATTCACCCCTCCACTTT; size: .; J: TRBJ1-6; D: .; V: TRBV27
CDR3: CASSARQTGNYGYTF; DNA: TGTGCCAGCAGCGCCCGGCAGACAGGCAACTATGGCTACACCTTC; size: .; J: TRBJ1-2; D: .; V: TRBV9
CDR3: CASSISLTGELFF; DNA: TGTGCCAGCAGTATTAGCTTAACCGGGGAGCTGTTTTTT; size: .; J: TRBJ2-2; D: .; V: TRBV6-6
CDR3: CASSLEGRPSYNEQFF; DNA: TGCGCCAGCAGCTTGGAAGGGCGGCCCTCCTACAATGAGCAGTTCTTC; size: .; J: TRBJ2-1; D: .; V: TRBV5-1
CDR3: CASSFGTGEPQHF; DNA: TGCGCCAGCAGTTTCGGGACAGGGGAGCCCCAGCATTTT; size: .; J: TRBJ1-5; D: TRBD1; V: TRBV5-1
CDR3: CASSSRDRAYEQYF; DNA: TGTGCCAGCTCATCTCGGGACAGGGCCTACGAGCAGTACTTC; size: .; J: TRBJ2-7; D: TRBD1; V: TRBV18
CDR3: CASSPRGHSYNEQFF; DNA: TGTGCCAGCAGCCCCCGGGGACACTCCTACAATGAGCAGTTCTTC; size: .; J: TRBJ2-1; D: .; V: TRBV7-3
CDR3: CASSQEGQHSYNEQFF; DNA: TGTGCCAGCAGCCAAGAGGGACAGCACTCCTACAATGAGCAGTTCTTC; size: .; J: TRBJ2-1; D: TRBD1; V: TRBV4-2
CDR3: CATVDSNRNYGYTF; DNA: TGTGCCACCGTCGACTCCAACCGCAACTATGGCTACACCTTC; size: .; J: TRBJ1-2; D: .; V: TRBV19
CDR3: CASSFRQSSYNEQFF; DNA: TGTGCCAGCAGCTTTCGACAAAGCTCCTACAATGAGCAGTTCTTC; size: .; J: TRBJ2-1; D: .; V: TRBV13
CDR3: CASSLLGGQPQHF; DNA: TGTGCCAGCAGCTTGTTAGGAGGGCAGCCCCAGCATTTT; size: .; J: TRBJ1-5; D: .; V: TRBV5-6
CDR3: CARSFSLTRIYNSPLHF; DNA: TGTGCCAGAAGCTTTAGCCTTACGAGAATTTATAATTCACCCCTCCACTTT; size: .; J: TRBJ1-6; D: .; V: TRBV5-3
CDR3: CASNRALAGGQETQYF; DNA: TGTGCCAGCAATCGCGCGCTAGCGGGGGGCCAAGAGACCCAGTACTTC; size: .; J: TRBJ2-5; D: TRBD2; V: TRBV28
CDR3: CASSTTSGRADEQFF; DNA: TGTGCCAGCAGCACTACTAGCGGGAGGGCTGATGAGCAGTTCTTC; size: .; J: TRBJ2-1; D: TRBD2; V: TRBV7-8
CDR3: CASSFSREARSGELFF; DNA: TGTGCCAGCAGCTTTTCCCGGGAGGCGAGGAGCGGGGAGCTGTTTTTT; size: .; J: TRBJ2-2; D: TRBD2; V: TRBV11-2
CDR3: CASSRTSGDIQYF; DNA: TGTGCCAGCAGTCGGACATCCGGAGACATTCAGTACTTC; size: .; J: TRBJ2-4; D: .; V: TRBV27
CDR3: CASSISDEADPDSQETQYF; DNA: TGTGCCAGTAGTATTAGCGACGAGGCCGACCCGGACAGCCAAGAGACCCAGTACTTC; size: once; J: TRBJ2-5; D: .; V: TRBV19
CDR3: CAWSVHTANYGYTF; DNA: TGTGCCTGGAGTGTACACACCGCCAACTATGGCTACACCTTC; size: .; J: TRBJ1-2; D: .; V: TRBV30
CDR3: CATSDFQSRQPQHF; DNA: TGTGCCACCAGTGATTTTCAGAGTAGGCAGCCCCAGCATTTT; size: .; J: TRBJ1-5; D: .; V: TRBV24-1
CDR3: CASRIQGNTGELFF; DNA: TGTGCCAGCAGGATCCAGGGGAACACCGGGGAGCTGTTTTTT; size: .; J: TRBJ2-2; D: .; V: TRBV5-4
CDR3: CASSLAGSYNEQFF; DNA: TGCGCCAGCAGCTTAGCGGGGTCCTACAATGAGCAGTTCTTC; size: .; J: TRBJ2-1; D: TRBD2; V: TRBV5-1